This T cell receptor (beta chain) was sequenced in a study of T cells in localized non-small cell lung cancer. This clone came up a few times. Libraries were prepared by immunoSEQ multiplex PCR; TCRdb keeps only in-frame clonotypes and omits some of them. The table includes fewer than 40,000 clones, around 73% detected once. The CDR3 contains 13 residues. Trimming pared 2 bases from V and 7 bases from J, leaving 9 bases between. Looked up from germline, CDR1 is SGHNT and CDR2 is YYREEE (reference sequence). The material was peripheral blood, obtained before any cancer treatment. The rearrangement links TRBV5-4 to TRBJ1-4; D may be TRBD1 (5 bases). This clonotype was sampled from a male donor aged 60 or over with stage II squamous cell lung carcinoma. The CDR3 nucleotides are TGTGCCAGCAGCTTCAGCCAGGGTGAAAAACTGTTTTTT. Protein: CASSFSQGEKLFF.